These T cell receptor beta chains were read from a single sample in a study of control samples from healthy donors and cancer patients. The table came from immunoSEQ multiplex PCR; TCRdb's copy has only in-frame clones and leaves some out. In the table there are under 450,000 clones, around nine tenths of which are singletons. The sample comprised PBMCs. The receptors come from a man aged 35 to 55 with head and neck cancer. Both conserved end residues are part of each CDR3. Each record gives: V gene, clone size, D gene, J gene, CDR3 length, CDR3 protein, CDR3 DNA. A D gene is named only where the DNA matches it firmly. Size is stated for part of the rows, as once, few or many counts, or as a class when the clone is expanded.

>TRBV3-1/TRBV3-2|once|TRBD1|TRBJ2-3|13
CASSQQGAYTQYF
TGTGCCAGCAGCCAACAGGGGGCATATACGCAGTATTTT
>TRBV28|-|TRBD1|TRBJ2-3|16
CASSLPPGQGKDTQYF
TGTGCCAGCAGTTTACCCCCCGGACAGGGAAAAGATACGCAGTATTTT
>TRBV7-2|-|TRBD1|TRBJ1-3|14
CASSRTGPGNTIYF
TGTGCCAGCAGCAGGACAGGTCCTGGAAACACCATATATTTT
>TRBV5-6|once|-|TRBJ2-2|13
CASSLRGPGELFF
TGTGCCAGCAGCTTGAGGGGACCCGGGGAGCTGTTTTTT
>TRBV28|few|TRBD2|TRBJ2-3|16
CASSPPSGGMTDTQYF
TGTGCCAGCAGTCCCCCTAGCGGGGGTATGACAGATACGCAGTATTTT
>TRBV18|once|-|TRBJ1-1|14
CASSPGLVNTEAFF
TGTGCCAGCTCACCGGGGTTGGTGAACACTGAAGCTTTCTTT
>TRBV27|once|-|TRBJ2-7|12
CASSLGGTEQYF
TGTGCCAGCAGTTTAGGGGGGACCGAGCAGTACTTC
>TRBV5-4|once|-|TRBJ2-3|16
CASSLDGMPSTDTQYF
TGTGCCAGCAGCTTGGACGGAATGCCTAGCACAGATACGCAGTATTTT
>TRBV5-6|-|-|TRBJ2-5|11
CASSQQETQYF
TGTGCCAGCAGCCAACAAGAGACCCAGTACTTC
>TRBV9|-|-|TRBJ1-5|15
CASSVAPGSNQPQHF
TGTGCCAGCAGCGTAGCCCCGGGGAGCAATCAGCCCCAGCATTTT
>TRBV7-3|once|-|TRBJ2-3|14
CASSSSGQTDTQYF
TGTGCCAGCAGCTCCTCCGGACAGACAGATACGCAGTATTTT
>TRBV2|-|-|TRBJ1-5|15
CASSEGGGRNQPQHF
TGTGCCAGCAGTGAGGGGGGGGGACGTAATCAGCCCCAGCATTTT
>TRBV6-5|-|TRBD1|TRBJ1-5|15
CASSRQGGSNQPQHF
TGTGCCAGCAGTCGACAGGGGGGGAGCAATCAGCCCCAGCATTTT